A selection of T cell receptor beta chains follows, all from one sample in a study of cytomegalovirus exposure and HLA in healthy donors. Assay used: immunoSEQ multiplex PCR; TCRdb lists only in-frame clones, some missing. The sample carries some 140,000 clones, 55% to 80% recorded once. Sequencing used PBMCs. Every receptor here comes from a woman aged 40 to 50 in good health and CMV-seronegative. The CDR3 runs from the conserved cysteine through the conserved F or W. A D gene is named only where the DNA matches it firmly. Size values are once, few and many counts, or a class for expanded clones, and some rows have none.

TRBJ1-1,TRBD1,TRBV4-2,NA,CASSQVQGAEAFF,TGTGCCAGCAGCCAAGTTCAGGGGGCTGAAGCTTTCTTT
TRBJ1-2,TRBD1,TRBV6-5,NA,CASSSGTGDGYTF,TGTGCCAGCAGTTCAGGGACAGGGGATGGCTACACCTTC
TRBJ2-1,TRBD2,TRBV7-2,NA,CASTLPGGGANEQFF,TGTGCCAGCACCCTACCGGGCGGGGGGGCCAATGAGCAGTTCTTC
TRBJ2-1,TRBD1,TRBV9,NA,CASSPWKGAVAHNEQFF,TGTGCCAGCAGCCCGTGGAAGGGGGCTGTTGCTCACAATGAGCAGTTCTTC
TRBJ2-3,TRBD2,TRBV27,NA,CASSLALAGGRVDTQYF,TGTGCCAGCAGTTTAGCACTAGCGGGGGGGCGGGTGGATACGCAGTATTTT
TRBJ1-1,NA,TRBV2,NA,CASSGSSLNTEAFF,TGTGCCAGCAGTGGTTCGAGTCTGAACACTGAAGCTTTCTTT
TRBJ2-1,TRBD2,TRBV5-1,NA,CASSLVSSGGYEQFF,TGCGCCAGCAGCTTGGTTTCTAGCGGGGGCTATGAGCAGTTCTTC
TRBJ2-2,TRBD1,TRBV5-1,once,CASSLGDRVTGELFF,TGCGCCAGCAGCTTGGGGGACAGGGTCACCGGGGAGCTGTTTTTT
TRBJ1-2,TRBD1,TRBV28,NA,CASSVRQGIYDGYTF,TGTGCCAGCAGTGTAAGACAGGGGATCTACGATGGCTACACCTTC
TRBJ1-5,NA,TRBV5-5,few,CASSLSGQGPQPQHF,TGTGCCAGCAGCTTGTCAGGGCAGGGCCCTCAGCCCCAGCATTTT
TRBJ1-1,NA,TRBV18,NA,CASSRELTEAFF,TGTGCCAGCTCACGCGAGCTCACTGAAGCTTTCTTT
TRBJ1-4,NA,TRBV28,NA,CASSLGTMYKFEKLFF,TGTGCCAGCAGTTTAGGTACGATGTACAAGTTTGAAAAACTGTTTTTT
TRBJ1-2,TRBD1,TRBV6-6,NA,CASSPSGQGAYGYTF,TGTGCCAGCAGTCCTTCGGGACAGGGGGCCTATGGCTACACCTTC